Listed below are T cell receptor beta chains from one sample, sequenced in a study of OX40 agonist ivuxolimab in advanced cancers. TCRdb's table, derived via immunoSEQ multiplex PCR, lists solely in-frame clones and lacks some. The data show 90,000 to 150,000 clones, with approximately 92% seen just once and 0.55% held by the top ten. The material sequenced was CD4+ or CD8+ T cells sorted from blood, taken in a trial of the OX40 agonist ivuxolimab. These receptors originate from an adult with an advanced solid tumor such as melanoma, head and neck, liver or kidney cancer. The CDR3 runs from the conserved cysteine through the conserved F or W. The order of the fields is clone size, CDR3 length, J gene, D gene, V gene, CDR3 protein, CDR3 DNA. The D gene is left open where the match is weak. The size of a clone is reported for some rows only, either as once, few or many, or as a class for expanded clones.

>.|11|TRBJ1-5|.|TRBV19
CASSFREAQHF
TGTGCCAGTAGTTTCAGGGAAGCCCAGCATTTT
>.|17|TRBJ2-6|TRBD1|TRBV19
CASTPRPGGAGANVLTF
TGTGCCAGTACCCCGAGACCAGGGGGCGCTGGGGCCAACGTCCTGACTTTC
>.|13|TRBJ1-5|.|TRBV7-2
CASSPQGDQPQHF
TGTGCCAGCAGCCCCCAGGGCGATCAGCCCCAGCATTTT
>.|18|TRBJ2-3|TRBD2|TRBV19
CASSMQLAGGRGTDTQYF
TGTGCCAGTAGTATGCAATTAGCGGGGGGCCGAGGGACAGATACGCAGTATTTT
>.|14|TRBJ2-7|.|TRBV9
CASSVDGGSYEQYF
TGTGCCAGCAGCGTAGACGGGGGTTCCTACGAGCAGTACTTC
>.|14|TRBJ2-7|.|TRBV7-6
CASSFSGDSYEQYF
TGTGCCAGCAGCTTTTCCGGGGATTCCTACGAGCAGTACTTC
>few|11|TRBJ2-5|.|TRBV2
CASRGQETQYF
TGTGCCAGCCGGGGTCAAGAGACCCAGTACTTC
>once|14|TRBJ2-1|TRBD2|TRBV2
CASSQRGGENEQFF
TGTGCCAGCAGTCAGCGGGGGGGCGAAAATGAGCAGTTCTTC
>.|15|TRBJ2-7|TRBD2|TRBV7-2
CASSSRGGPNDEQYF
TGTGCCAGCAGCTCGCGGGGGGGCCCGAATGACGAGCAGTACTTC
>.|14|TRBJ1-2|TRBD1|TRBV19
CASGSTGGAGGYTF
TGTGCCAGTGGCTCAACAGGGGGCGCTGGAGGCTACACCTTC
>few|14|TRBJ2-6|.|TRBV5-4
CASSPDSGANVLTF
TGTGCCAGCAGTCCGGACTCTGGGGCCAACGTCCTGACTTTC
>.|15|TRBJ1-5|.|TRBV6-5
CASSYDPYSNQPQHF
TGTGCCAGCAGTTACGACCCGTATAGCAATCAGCCCCAGCATTTT
>.|13|TRBJ2-2|.|TRBV30
CAWSSQATGELFF
TGTGCCTGGAGTAGTCAGGCCACCGGGGAGCTGTTTTTT
>.|15|TRBJ2-2|.|TRBV27
CASSLWLGGPGELFF
TGTGCCAGCAGTTTATGGTTGGGGGGGCCCGGGGAGCTGTTTTTT
>.|17|TRBJ1-6|.|TRBV7-8
CASSSEGLSSYNSPLHF
TGTGCCAGCAGCTCAGAAGGCCTTAGCTCCTATAATTCACCCCTCCACTTT
>.|11|TRBJ2-1|.|TRBV7-9
CASSLGQKQFF
TGTGCCAGCAGCTTAGGTCAGAAGCAGTTCTTC
>.|14|TRBJ2-2|TRBD1|TRBV6-6
CASGNRGRGGELFF
TGTGCCAGCGGTAACAGGGGGCGAGGCGGGGAGCTGTTTTTT
>once|13|TRBJ1-2|.|TRBV29-1
CSVVTEPNYGYTF
TGCAGCGTTGTGACAGAACCTAACTATGGCTACACCTTC
>.|15|TRBJ2-7|TRBD1|TRBV28
CASSLGGQGSYEQYF
TGTGCCAGCAGTTTAGGCGGACAGGGCTCCTACGAGCAGTACTTC
>once|15|TRBJ2-2|.|TRBV19
CASSIVARGTGELFF
TGTGCCAGTAGTATAGTGGCCAGGGGCACCGGGGAGCTGTTTTTT
>.|17|TRBJ2-2|.|TRBV4-2
CASSQDAGYRTTGELFF
TGTGCCAGCAGCCAAGATGCAGGATATAGAACCACCGGGGAGCTGTTTTTT
>once|15|TRBJ2-3|TRBD2|TRBV7-2
CASSPPSGGRDTQYF
TGTGCCAGCAGCCCGCCTAGCGGGGGGAGAGATACGCAGTATTTT
>.|13|TRBJ1-6|.|TRBV9
CASSVEWDSPLHF
TGTGCCAGCAGCGTAGAATGGGATTCACCCCTCCACTTT
>.|14|TRBJ2-5|.|TRBV6-1
CASSDGTGRETQYF
TGTGCCAGCAGTGACGGGACGGGGCGAGAGACCCAGTACTTC
>.|13|TRBJ2-7|.|TRBV19
CASSQGRLYEQYF
TGTGCCAGTAGTCAAGGCAGACTATACGAGCAGTACTTC
>.|14|TRBJ2-5|.|TRBV2
CASSLPVAGETQYF
TGTGCCAGCAGCCTACCGGTTGCTGGGGAGACCCAGTACTTC
>.|11|TRBJ2-7|.|TRBV20-1
CSARGPYEQYF
TGCAGTGCTCGTGGGCCCTACGAGCAGTACTTC
>.|14|TRBJ2-3|.|TRBV27
CASSREMSTDTQYF
TGTGCCAGCAGTCGGGAAATGAGCACAGATACGCAGTATTTT
>.|18|TRBJ1-5|.|TRBV21-1
CASSPRTGGALGNQPQHF
TGTGCCAGCAGCCCACGGACAGGGGGCGCCTTGGGGAATCAGCCCCAGCATTTT
>.|16|TRBJ2-3|TRBD1|TRBV5-1
CASSLTGTGGTDTQYF
TGCGCCAGCAGCTTAACCGGGACAGGGGGGACAGATACGCAGTATTTT
>.|16|TRBJ1-1|.|TRBV18
CANPPREGAKDTEAFF
TGTGCCAACCCACCCCGAGAGGGAGCAAAGGACACTGAAGCTTTCTTT
>few|13|TRBJ1-1|.|TRBV18
CASSEHRDTEAFF
TGTGCCAGCTCAGAGCACAGGGACACTGAAGCTTTCTTT
>.|14|TRBJ1-2|.|TRBV7-9
CASSFSALNYGYTF
TGTGCCAGCAGCTTCTCCGCACTAAACTATGGCTACACCTTC
>.|15|TRBJ2-1|TRBD1|TRBV7-2
CASSPTTGSYNEQFF
TGTGCCAGCAGCCCGACGACAGGGTCCTACAATGAGCAGTTCTTC
>.|13|TRBJ1-4|.|TRBV28
CASRGGTNEKLFF
TGTGCCAGCAGGGGGGGGACTAATGAAAAACTGTTTTTT
>once|17|TRBJ2-2|.|TRBV18
CASSPQTRDPNTGELFF
TGTGCCAGCTCACCGCAGACCCGGGACCCAAACACCGGGGAGCTGTTTTTT
>.|15|TRBJ2-3|TRBD2|TRBV5-1
CASTPLLADTDTQYF
TGCGCCAGCACACCGCTACTAGCGGACACAGATACGCAGTATTTT
>few|13|TRBJ1-6|.|TRBV30
CAWSVLGLKILHF
TGTGCCTGGAGTGTACTGGGTCTTAAGATCCTCCACTTT
>.|16|TRBJ2-5|.|TRBV7-8
CASSFSTAGFTETQYF
TGTGCCAGCAGCTTCTCCACGGCAGGATTTACGGAGACCCAGTACTTC
>.|16|TRBJ2-7|TRBD1|TRBV6-4
CASSDTDGTVEYEQYF
TGTGCCAGCAGTGACACCGACGGGACAGTGGAATACGAGCAGTACTTC
>.|15|TRBJ1-2|TRBD1|TRBV23-1
CASSQSTGGASGYTF
TGCGCCAGCAGTCAATCAACAGGGGGCGCGAGTGGCTACACCTTC
>.|15|TRBJ2-2|.|TRBV7-9
CASSKGLAGTGELFF
TGTGCCAGCAGCAAGGGGCTAGCCGGCACCGGGGAGCTGTTTTTT